Listed here is a single T cell receptor (beta chain). Its antigen is as yet unknown. The germline V and J ends were trimmed by 6 bases and 1 base, with 20 bases remaining between them. CDR3 length equals 17 residues. CDR1 SGHTA and CDR2 FQGTGA come from the germline V gene. Described treatment: 15 to 20 received Ad26.COV2.S at low or high dose, single or two shots; five or six received placebo; per-sample allocation not given. Specimens were obtained on day 63 following the first vaccine or placebo injection. Profiled with immunoSEQ multiplex PCR; TCRdb holds only in-frame clones, not every one. The sample has about 470,000 clones, roughly 88% seen once. This sample was included in a study of Ad26.COV2.S vaccination and SARS-CoV-2 variants. Study as a whole: Donor allocation was to the COV1001 Ad26.COV2.S trial arm. Recipients of Ad26.COV2.S got it intramuscularly, once or twice 56 days apart. General study findings and limits: Vaccinees displayed broader spike-specific TCR repertoires than placebo recipients.

V and J are TRBV7-3 and TRBJ2-3; D gene unclear. The clonotype was recovered from a person between 18 and 59 years old who received the Ad26.COV2.S COVID-19 vaccine or a placebo. This sample comprised peripheral blood, obtained in a trial of Ad26.COV2.S vaccine versus placebo. The CDR3 is CASSPGLGSSGTDTQYF. The DNA of the CDR3 is TGTGCCAGCAGTCCTGGCTTGGGGTCTTCGGGCACAGATACGCAGTATTTT.